This record covers a single TCR beta chain. This sample is part of a study of control samples from healthy donors and cancer patients. Assay used: immunoSEQ multiplex PCR; TCRdb lists only in-frame clones, some missing. The sample includes about 89,000 clones, more than 75% seen only once; the top ten take approximately 21%. The V and J ends lost 1 base and 0 bases respectively, with 18 bases between them. Per germline, CDR1 MGHRA and CDR2 YSYEKL. The CDR3 is 19 residues long. This rearrangement joins TRBV4-1 to TRBJ1-4; no clear D gene. This TCR was sampled from a man aged 30 to 39 in good health. Sequenced input: blood. Written as DNA, the CDR3 is TGCGCCAGCAGCCAAGGTTTCGTGGGCACATTGGCAACTAATGAAAAACTGTTTTTT. This gives the protein CASSQGFVGTLATNEKLFF.